The source of this T cell receptor beta chain is a study of prognosis after radiotherapy for stage I lung cancer (TCRdb year 2021). About the investigation overall: Between early 2018 and January 2019, approximately 20 stage I NSCLC patients were enrolled in Nanjing, China. Image-guided IMRT or VMAT was used to deliver SBRT in 3 to 5 fractions at a biologically effective dose of at least 100 Gy. Every patient was regarded as medically inoperable, because of comorbidities in over 10 cases and refusal of surgery in roughly 7 cases. After SBRT, distant metastases developed in about 20% of the 19 patients at a median of 7 months, while the remaining 15 patients had no significant progression. Peripheral blood TCR beta repertoires were profiled in stage I NSCLC patients before and after stereotactic body radiotherapy, and the study then linked these repertoires to distant failure. Concurrent therapy was not administered to any patient alongside SBRT. Tumor histology was squamous cell carcinoma in about seven patients and adenocarcinoma in about a dozen. The cohort comprised roughly 13 men and five or six women with a median age of 74.5 years, ranging from about 53 to 84 years. Stage I lung tumors that were newly diagnosed and primary were found in around 13 patients, while about 5 patients had oligometastatic NSCLC after surgical resection of the primary tumor. A total of 40 or so blood samples from 19 patients were sequenced, with one sample obtained before and one obtained after SBRT for each patient. The research as a whole found: Whether the expanded TCR clones were tumor-specific was not determined. All reported P values were unadjusted for multiple comparisons. Differences in TRBV and TRBJ usage frequencies by metastasis status were reportedly observed in two V genes at baseline and in fewer than 10 V and two J genes after SBRT. The study was limited by the small cohort and short follow-up, and independent validation of the study findings is required. Post-SBRT Shannon entropy and its change from baseline were lower in patients who developed distant metastases; baseline Shannon entropy was not associated with metastases. A decrease in unique TCR clone counts was observed after SBRT (median around 9,800 before versus several thousand after; Wilcoxon paired P=0.011).

All patients had node-negative disease on CT and PET/CT, and none had a history of other malignancies or prior chemotherapy or radiotherapy. Around 5.5 milliliters of peripheral venous blood were drawn into EDTA tubes at each of two time points. PBMCs were isolated by Ficoll-Paque Plus density-gradient centrifugation. Right after collection, samples were kept at -80 degrees C until analysis. Two rounds of multiplex PCR on genomic DNA were used to amplify the TCR beta CDR3 region. In the first round of PCR, primers specific to each TRBV and TRBJ gene were used, and the primer sequences are filed in Chinese patent CN105087789A. Universal primers were used in the second round of PCR. The Roche High Pure PCR Template Preparation Kit was used to extract genomic DNA from frozen PBMCs. Libraries were sequenced paired-end with 151 bp reads on an Illumina HiSeq 3000. In the source study's methods: CutAdapt was used to remove raw reads lacking the multiplex PCR primer sequences. Using PEAR, the high-quality paired reads were merged into contigs. MiXCR assigned TRB V, D and J gene segments to each contig by aligning to reference sequences. To remove sequencing errors, CDR3 sequences were clustered according to base quality and sequence similarity. Shannon entropy normalized by the natural log of productive TCR sequence number was used as the measure of diversity. To get clonality, Shannon entropy was divided by the natural log of the number of unique clonotypes, and that result was subtracted from one. Progression-free survival cut-offs for repertoire metrics were chosen using the Youden index of ROC curves, with analyses run in R 3.5.3. The public reads were quality trimmed at Q25 with fastp and then assembled into clones with MiXCR by TCRdb, keeping productive beta chains. Every distinct CDR3 protein forms one entry, paired with its most common genes and DNA. The V and J calls come from TCRdb's annotation, not from the publication. The sample table shows 30,000 to 35,000 distinct CDR3 sequences, and about half are seen once. The ten largest account for about 17% of the sample.

This clonotype was found many times. No cognate antigen has been identified for it. No much larger clone exists at a distance of one base, and base qualities are not known. From the cysteine through the phenylalanine, the CDR3 covers 15 amino acids. CDR3 DNA only is kept here, 45 bases in frame from base 1. V ends up 3 bases short and J 7 bases short, with an unmatched junction base count of 4. Looking up the germline V gene yields CDR1 SGDLS and CDR2 YYNGEE. The clonotype was recovered from a donor over 45 with non-small cell lung cancer. Here the chain combines TRBV9 and TRBJ2-7; 16 central bases correspond to TRBD2. The sample in question was PBMCs, obtained before or after stereotactic body radiation therapy (not recorded which). The CDR3 amino acid sequence is: CASSAGLAGGREQYF. The DNA reads TGTGCCAGCAGCGCGGGACTAGCGGGAGGGCGTGAGCAGTACTTC.